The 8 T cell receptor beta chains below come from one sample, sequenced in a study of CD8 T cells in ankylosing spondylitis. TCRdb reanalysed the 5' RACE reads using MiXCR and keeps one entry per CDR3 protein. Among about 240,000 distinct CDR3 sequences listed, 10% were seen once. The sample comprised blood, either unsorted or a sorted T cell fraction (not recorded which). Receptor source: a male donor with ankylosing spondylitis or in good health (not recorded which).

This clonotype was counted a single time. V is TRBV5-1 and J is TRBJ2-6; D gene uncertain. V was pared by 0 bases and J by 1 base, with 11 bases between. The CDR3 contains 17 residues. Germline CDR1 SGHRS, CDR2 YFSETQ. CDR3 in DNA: TGCGCCAGCAGCTTGGTTACGTCGGTATCTGGGGCCAACGTCCTGACTTTC. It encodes CASSLVTSVSGANVLTF.

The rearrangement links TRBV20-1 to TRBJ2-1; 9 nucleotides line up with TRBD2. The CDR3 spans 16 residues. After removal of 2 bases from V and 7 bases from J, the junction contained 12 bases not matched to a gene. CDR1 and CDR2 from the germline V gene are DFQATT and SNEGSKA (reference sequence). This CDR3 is CSARRARRGRGNEQFF. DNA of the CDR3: TGCAGTGCTAGAAGGGCACGGCGCGGGAGGGGGAATGAGCAGTTCTTC.

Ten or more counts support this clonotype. The CDR3 nucleotides read TGCAGCGTTGAAGAGGGACTGGCTAGAATGGTGCAGTTCTTC. This sequence encodes CSVEEGLARMVQFF. The V and J genes are TRBV29-1 and TRBJ2-1; TRBD2 might be the D (6 bases). Germline V gives CDR1 SQVTM, CDR2 ANQGSEA. CDR3 size: 14 residues. Between the trimmed V and J ends, which lost 0 bases and 12 bases, there was a span of 18 bases.

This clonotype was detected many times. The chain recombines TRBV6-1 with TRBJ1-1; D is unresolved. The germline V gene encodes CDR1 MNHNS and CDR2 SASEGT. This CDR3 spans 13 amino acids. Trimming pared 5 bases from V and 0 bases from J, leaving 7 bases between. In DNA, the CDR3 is TGTGCCAGCAGTCTTTCCATGAACACTGAAGCTTTCTTT. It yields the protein CASSLSMNTEAFF.

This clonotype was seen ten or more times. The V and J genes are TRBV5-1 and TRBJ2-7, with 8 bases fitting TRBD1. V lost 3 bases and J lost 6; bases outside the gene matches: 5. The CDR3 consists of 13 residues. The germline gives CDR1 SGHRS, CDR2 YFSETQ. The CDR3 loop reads CASSWTGSSEQYF. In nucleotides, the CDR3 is TGCGCCAGCAGCTGGACAGGGAGTAGCGAGCAGTACTTC.

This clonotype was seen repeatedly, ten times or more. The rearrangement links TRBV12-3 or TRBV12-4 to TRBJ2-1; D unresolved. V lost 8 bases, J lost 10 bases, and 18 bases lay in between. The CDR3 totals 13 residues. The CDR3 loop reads CASLSRLFDEQFF. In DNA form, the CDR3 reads TGTGCCAGCCTCTCTCGCCTTTTTGACGAGCAGTTCTTC.

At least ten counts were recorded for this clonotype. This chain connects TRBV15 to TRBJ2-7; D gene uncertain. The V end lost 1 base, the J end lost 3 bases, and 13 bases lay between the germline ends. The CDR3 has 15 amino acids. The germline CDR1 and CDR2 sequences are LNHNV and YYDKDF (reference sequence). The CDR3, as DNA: TGTGCCACCAGCAGAGGTCAAGGCATCCGCTACGAGCAGTACTTC. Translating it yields CATSRGQGIRYEQYF.

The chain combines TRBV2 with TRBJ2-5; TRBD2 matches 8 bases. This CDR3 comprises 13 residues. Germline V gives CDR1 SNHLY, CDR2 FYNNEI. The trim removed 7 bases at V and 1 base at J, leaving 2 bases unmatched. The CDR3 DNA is TGTGCCAGCATGGCGGGGGGCCAAGAGACCCAGTACTTC. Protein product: CASMAGGQETQYF. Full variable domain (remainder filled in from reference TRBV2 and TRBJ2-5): EPEVTQTPSHQVTQMGQEVILRCVPISNHLYFYWYRQILGQKVEFLVSFYNNEISEKSEIFDDQFSVERPDGSNFTLKIRSTKLEDSAMYFCASMAGGQETQYFGPGTRLLVL.